These T cell receptor beta chains were read from a single sample in a study of T cell responses to AZD1222 COVID-19 vaccine. Here immunoSEQ multiplex PCR was the method, and the copy in TCRdb shows in-frame clones only, minus some. The table has nearly 90,000 clones, 70% to 90% seen once. Sequenced material: peripheral blood, taken on day 0 of AZD1222 vaccination. All receptors come from an adult in good health. CDR3s include the opening cysteine and the closing phenylalanine or tryptophan. The D gene is left open where the match is weak. Rows may omit the clone size; those that give it use once, few, many or a size class.

J gene,D gene,clone size,V gene,CDR3 protein,CDR3 DNA
TRBJ2-2,TRBD1,once,TRBV5-1,CASSGRQGLPGELFF,TGCGCCAGCAGCGGAAGACAGGGCCTTCCTGGGGAGCTGTTTTTT
TRBJ2-1,TRBD2,.,TRBV19,CASSPWTSGNNEQFF,TGTGCCAGTAGTCCATGGACTAGCGGCAACAATGAGCAGTTCTTC
TRBJ2-5,.,.,TRBV5-4,CASSYVPIETQYF,TGTGCCAGCAGCTACGTTCCGATCGAGACCCAGTACTTC
TRBJ2-7,.,.,TRBV6-2/TRBV6-3,CASSSPFSGAEQYF,TGTGCCAGCAGTTCCCCCTTCTCTGGGGCCGAGCAGTACTTC
TRBJ2-7,TRBD1,.,TRBV7-8,CASSTRTGLYEQYF,TGTGCCAGCAGCACCCGGACAGGCCTCTACGAGCAGTACTTC
TRBJ2-7,TRBD1,.,TRBV30,CAWQTGREQYF,TGTGCCTGGCAGACAGGGCGCGAGCAGTACTTC
TRBJ2-3,.,.,TRBV14,CASSQNRGDTQYF,TGTGCCAGCAGCCAAAATAGGGGAGATACGCAGTATTTT
TRBJ2-1,.,.,TRBV7-8,CASSPSGRNNEQFF,TGTGCCAGCAGCCCGAGCGGGCGAAACAATGAGCAGTTCTTC
TRBJ2-5,.,.,TRBV6-5,CASSPLGGPQETQYF,TGTGCCAGCAGCCCACTCGGCGGGCCCCAAGAGACCCAGTACTTC
TRBJ1-2,.,.,TRBV5-1,CASNVRGGGYGYTF,TGCGCCAGCAACGTAAGGGGAGGTGGCTATGGCTACACCTTC
TRBJ1-1,.,.,TRBV29-1,CSVEKGVGTEAFF,TGCAGCGTTGAAAAGGGGGTAGGCACTGAAGCTTTCTTT
TRBJ2-3,.,.,TRBV4-2,CASSQSAGATSTDTQYF,TGTGCCAGCAGCCAATCAGCGGGCGCGACTAGCACAGATACGCAGTATTTT
TRBJ1-5,TRBD1,once,TRBV6-2/TRBV6-3,CASSSQEGASNQPQHF,TGTGCCAGCAGTTCCCAGGAGGGGGCTAGCAATCAGCCCCAGCATTTT
TRBJ1-1,.,few,TRBV7-8,CASSLGETEAFF,TGTGCCAGCAGCTTGGGAGAAACTGAAGCTTTCTTT
TRBJ2-1,.,.,TRBV28,CASSLGVTEQFF,TGTGCCAGCAGTTTAGGGGTTACTGAGCAGTTCTTC
TRBJ1-2,.,once,TRBV13,CASSQDGTYGYTF,TGTGCCAGCAGCCAGGACGGGACCTATGGCTACACCTTC
TRBJ2-2,.,.,TRBV27,CASSLFRQGGLFF,TGTGCCAGCAGTTTATTCCGGCAGGGCGGGCTGTTTTTT
TRBJ2-6,TRBD1,.,TRBV29-1,CSVRQGASGANVLTF,TGCAGCGTTCGACAGGGGGCGTCTGGGGCCAACGTCCTGACTTTC
TRBJ2-2,.,.,TRBV19,CASTGQANTGELFF,TGTGCCAGTACTGGGCAAGCGAACACCGGGGAGCTGTTTTTT
TRBJ2-3,TRBD2,.,TRBV6-4,CASSDNGGRDTDTQYF,TGTGCCAGCAGTGATAACGGCGGGAGGGACACAGATACGCAGTATTTT
TRBJ1-1,TRBD1,.,TRBV15,CATSRRQGNTEAFF,TGTGCCACCAGCCGAAGACAGGGCAACACTGAAGCTTTCTTT
TRBJ2-1,.,.,TRBV7-2,CASSFSISSYNEQFF,TGTGCCAGCAGCTTCAGTATTAGCTCCTACAATGAGCAGTTCTTC
TRBJ2-2,TRBD1,.,TRBV12-3/TRBV12-4,CASSTQGAGELFF,TGTGCCAGCAGTACACAGGGGGCCGGGGAGCTGTTTTTT
TRBJ1-4,.,.,TRBV28,CASSPQGTNEKLFF,TGTGCCAGCAGCCCACAGGGTACTAATGAAAAACTGTTTTTT
TRBJ2-3,TRBD1,.,TRBV5-1,CASGPGQGADTQYF,TGCGCCAGCGGACCGGGACAGGGGGCAGATACGCAGTATTTT
TRBJ2-5,TRBD1,.,TRBV5-1,CASSPTGSGETQYF,TGCGCCAGCAGCCCGACAGGGTCCGGCGAGACCCAGTACTTC
TRBJ1-5,.,.,TRBV5-6,CASSLAGRGIQPQHF,TGTGCCAGCAGCTTGGCCGGTCGTGGGATTCAGCCCCAGCATTTT
TRBJ2-7,TRBD1,.,TRBV28,CASRTLIRQGAYEQYF,TGTGCCAGCAGGACACTCATCCGACAGGGGGCCTACGAGCAGTACTTC
TRBJ1-2,TRBD1,once,TRBV20-1,CSASPQGVDGYTF,TGCAGTGCTAGTCCCCAGGGGGTCGATGGCTACACCTTC
TRBJ2-7,TRBD2,.,TRBV5-5,CASSERLAGEGEQYF,TGTGCCAGCAGCGAACGACTAGCGGGAGAGGGCGAGCAGTACTTC
TRBJ2-7,TRBD1,.,TRBV30,CAWSPGTASSYEQYF,TGTGCCTGGAGTCCCGGGACAGCCAGCTCCTACGAGCAGTACTTC
TRBJ2-1,.,.,TRBV5-1,CASSPTGYGNEQFF,TGCGCCAGCAGCCCCACGGGTTACGGCAATGAGCAGTTCTTC
TRBJ1-6,.,.,TRBV28,CASSWVGNSPLHF,TGTGCCAGCAGTTGGGTGGGTAATTCACCCCTCCACTTT
TRBJ1-1,TRBD1,.,TRBV4-1,CATRGTGREAFF,TGCGCCACCCGGGGGACAGGGCGTGAAGCTTTCTTT
TRBJ2-2,.,.,TRBV6-6,CASSSLTTGELFF,TGTGCCAGCAGTTCCCTTACCACCGGGGAGCTGTTTTTT
TRBJ1-2,.,.,TRBV3-1/TRBV3-2,CASSQDVGNYGYTF,TGTGCCAGCAGCCAAGATGTAGGTAACTATGGCTACACCTTC
TRBJ1-5,.,.,TRBV28,CASSLSGRDQPQHF,TGTGCCAGCAGTTTGTCAGGGAGGGATCAGCCCCAGCATTTT
TRBJ2-3,TRBD2,.,TRBV28,CASSLSRTSGRGTDTQYF,TGTGCCAGCAGTTTATCCAGGACTAGCGGGAGGGGCACAGATACGCAGTATTTT
TRBJ2-4,.,.,TRBV11-2,CASSQGTPRDIQYF,TGTGCCAGCAGCCAAGGGACTCCGAGGGACATTCAGTACTTC
TRBJ1-5,.,.,TRBV9,CASSPQGSNQPQHF,TGTGCCAGCAGCCCACAGGGTAGCAATCAGCCCCAGCATTTT
TRBJ1-4,.,.,TRBV14,CASARGTNEKLFF,TGTGCCAGCGCAAGGGGGACTAATGAAAAACTGTTTTTT
TRBJ1-3,.,.,TRBV19,CASQVGSSGNTIYF,TGTGCCAGCCAAGTAGGGAGCTCTGGAAACACCATATATTTT
TRBJ2-5,.,.,TRBV19,CASSIGQLYQETQYF,TGTGCCAGTAGTATAGGGCAGCTGTACCAAGAGACCCAGTACTTC
TRBJ1-2,.,once,TRBV28,CASSPGTPTAGYTF,TGTGCCAGCAGTCCCGGGACACCGACGGCGGGCTACACCTTC
TRBJ1-4,.,.,TRBV6-2/TRBV6-3,CASSYFQGRTNEKLFF,TGTGCCAGCAGTTACTTCCAGGGGAGGACTAATGAAAAACTGTTTTTT
TRBJ1-6,.,.,TRBV30,CAWSTPAGPYNSPLHF,TGTGCCTGGAGTACCCCCGCGGGTCCCTATAATTCACCCCTCCACTTT
TRBJ1-2,.,.,TRBV19,CASSIRPGRGYGYTF,TGTGCCAGTAGTATCCGTCCCGGGCGAGGCTATGGCTACACCTTC
TRBJ1-5,.,.,TRBV11-2,CASSLDSPGQQHF,TGTGCCAGCAGCTTAGATAGTCCGGGCCAGCAGCATTTT
TRBJ2-1,TRBD2,.,TRBV9,CASSAGTSGNNEQFF,TGTGCCAGCAGCGCCGGGACTAGCGGGAACAATGAGCAGTTCTTC
TRBJ1-3,TRBD1,.,TRBV10-3,CAISATGEGNTIYF,TGTGCCATCAGTGCGACAGGGGAGGGGAACACCATATATTTT
TRBJ2-5,TRBD1,.,TRBV24-1,CATSDSGQGAGETQYF,TGTGCCACCAGTGATTCCGGACAGGGGGCCGGGGAGACCCAGTACTTC
TRBJ1-1,TRBD1,few,TRBV6-2/TRBV6-3,CASSYHRGLNTEAFF,TGTGCCAGCAGTTATCACAGGGGGCTAAACACTGAAGCTTTCTTT
TRBJ1-2,.,.,TRBV19,CASSMRDRLYGYTF,TGTGCCAGTAGTATGAGAGACAGACTTTATGGCTACACCTTC